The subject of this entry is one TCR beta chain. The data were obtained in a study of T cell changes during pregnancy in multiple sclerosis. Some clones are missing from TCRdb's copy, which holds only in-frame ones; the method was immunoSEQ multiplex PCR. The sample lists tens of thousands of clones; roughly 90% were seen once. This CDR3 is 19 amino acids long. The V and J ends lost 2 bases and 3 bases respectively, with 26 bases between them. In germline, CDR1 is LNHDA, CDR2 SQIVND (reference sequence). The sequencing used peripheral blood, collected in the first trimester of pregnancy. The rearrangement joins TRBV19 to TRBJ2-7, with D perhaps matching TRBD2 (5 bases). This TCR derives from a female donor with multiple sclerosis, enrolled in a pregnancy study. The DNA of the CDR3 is TGTGCCAGTAGTATACGCCCAGGCCTTGAAGCGGCGTCAGACTACGAGCAGTACTTC. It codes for CASSIRPGLEAASDYEQYF.